The entry that follows covers one TCR beta chain sequence. Antigen unknown. Reverse transcribing all isolated RNA meant expressed TCRB transcripts were sequenced. The table came from immunoSEQ multiplex PCR; TCRdb's copy has only in-frame clones and leaves some out. The table shows 130,000 or so clones, with approximately 10% occurring only once. This sample was taken from a study of beta chain features in type 1 diabetes. General study findings and limits: Among all four CD4+ subsets, Type 1 diabetes patients had TCRB CDR3s that were moderately but significantly shorter.

With V trimmed by 6 bases and J by 6 bases, 5 bases remained unmatched. CDR1 and CDR2 (germline): MDHEN, SYDVKM. The CDR3 loop spans 12 amino acids. Via the markers CD45RO/CCR7/CD25/CD127/CD95/CD27, stem cell-like memory, regulatory, central memory and naive CD4+ cells were sorted. The sequencing input was central memory CD4+ T cells from blood. This chain connects TRBV28 to TRBJ2-7, with TRBD1 matching over 7 bases. This sequence originates from a man aged 25 to 40 with type 1 diabetes. The CDR3 sequence: CASRTGFGEQYF. The DNA of the CDR3 is TGTGCCAGCAGGACAGGGTTTGGCGAGCAGTACTTC.